This is a list of T cell receptor beta chains from one sample in a study of blood T cells in healthy people across ages. Using its own MiXCR run on the 5' RACE reads, TCRdb lists one record per CDR3 protein. The sample has hundreds of thousands of distinct CDR3 sequences; 20% to 25% are singletons. The sample taken for sequencing was blood. The receptor set was obtained from a man between 65 and 80 years old in good health. The CDR3 runs from the conserved cysteine through the conserved F or W. Rows give clone size only sometimes, using once, few, many, or a class for an expanded clone.

NA	12	TRBV28	CAGGGASAEQYF
NA	17	TRBV6-1	CASSGGDSSLSWNEQFF
NA	12	TRBV5-1	CASHPGAGELFF
few	16	TRBV12-3/TRBV12-4	CASTSPSGGPYNEQFF
many	15	TRBV7-9	CASSLTSGSLNEQFF
NA	19	TRBV9	CASSVGTGGPYVPHNEQFF
few	16	TRBV7-9	CASSWGTFPSTDTQYF
NA	12	TRBV29-1	CSVDPRTGELFF
NA	13	TRBV20-1	CSAPSDTRAEQFF
NA	19	TRBV12-3/TRBV12-4	CASSLESDTKASYNSPLHF
once	12	TRBV29-1	CSAGSRLPEQFF
NA	14	TRBV27	CASTGRGRTNEQFF
NA	14	TRBV12-3/TRBV12-4	CASRDEGSPYGYTF
NA	15	TRBV12-3/TRBV12-4	CASSLPGSNTGELFF
few	15	TRBV14	CVSSQEGVPGETQYF
few	17	TRBV20-1	CSARDGTGVFGANVLTF
NA	11	TRBV6-2/TRBV6-3	CASSDLYEQFF
few	13	TRBV18	CASSPRGLSEAFF
many	14	TRBV9	CASSETASTDTQYF
NA	14	TRBV4-1	CASSQGEGPDTQYF
NA	14	TRBV12-5	CASDAGLAENIQYF
few	14	TRBV28	CASSFSGAPYEQYF
NA	16	TRBV6-2/TRBV6-3	CASSYSGRKPYNEQFF
once	12	TRBV9	CASSLLRGHLLF
NA	15	TRBV28	CASSFGELVYNEQFF
few	18	TRBV6-5	CASSYVTSGGGSGNIQYF
few	17	TRBV9	CASSLGTGAYSNQPQHF
many	14	TRBV6-6	CASSQQGAGQPQHF
few	14	TRBV12-3/TRBV12-4	CASSFEGTTDTQYF
NA	13	TRBV19	CASSPGTYGEAFF
NA	16	TRBV20-1	CSARDWTSGDTGELFF
NA	14	TRBV6-2/TRBV6-3	CASSYLTRVNEQFF
NA	14	TRBV6-6	CASRPTGTNTEAFF
NA	14	TRBV20-1	CSAGDSRFSYEQYF
NA	14	TRBV5-1	CASSLDPDFGEQFF
NA	14	TRBV5-1	CASSLEVGLGEAFF
NA	13	TRBV6-4	CASSVDQGSEAFF
NA	14	TRBV29-1	CSVEDGQALNIQYF
NA	15	TRBV20-1	CSARKAGSSGNTIYF
NA	13	TRBV30	CAWSHLHYTEAFF
many	15	TRBV29-1	CSVEGRKGTEETQYF